This TCR beta chain was sequenced in a study of blood T cells in healthy people across ages. This clonotype was seen repeatedly, ten times or more. Germline V CDR1 and CDR2: LGHDT, YNNKEL (reference sequence). The V gene lost 1 base and the J gene lost 5 bases, with 8 bases spanning the gap. The CDR3 sequence is 13 residues long. With a J-beta primer mix and a sample-barcoded 5' primer, a second PCR ran 7 to 11 cycles. TCRdb itself ran the 5' RACE reads through MiXCR, one entry per CDR3 protein. This sample yields about 930,000 distinct CDR3 sequences, of which about 27% are seen a single time; roughly a tenth belongs to the top ten. The sample also formed part of further work on T cells of mothers and their children.

The chain combines TRBV3-1 with TRBJ2-5, with D possibly being TRBD2 (6 bases). Material for sequencing was blood. The TCR comes from a woman in her 40s in good health. CDR3: CASSQAGVETQYF. The CDR3 bases are TGTGCCAGCAGCCAAGCGGGGGTCGAGACCCAGTACTTC.